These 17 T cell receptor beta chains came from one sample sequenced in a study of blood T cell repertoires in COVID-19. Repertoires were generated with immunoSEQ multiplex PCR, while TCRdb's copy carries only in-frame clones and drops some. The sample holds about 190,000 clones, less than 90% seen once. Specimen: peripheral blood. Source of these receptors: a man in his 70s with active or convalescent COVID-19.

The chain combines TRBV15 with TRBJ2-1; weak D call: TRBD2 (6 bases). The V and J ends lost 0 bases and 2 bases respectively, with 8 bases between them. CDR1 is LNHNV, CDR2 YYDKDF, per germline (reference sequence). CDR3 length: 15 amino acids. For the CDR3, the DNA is TGTGCCACCAGCAGAGATCGCGGGACCTACAATGAGCAGTTCTTC. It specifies CATSRDRGTYNEQFF.

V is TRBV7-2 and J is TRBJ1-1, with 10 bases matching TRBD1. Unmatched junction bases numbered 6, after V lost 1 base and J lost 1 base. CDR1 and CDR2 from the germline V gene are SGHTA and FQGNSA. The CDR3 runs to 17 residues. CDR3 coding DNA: TGTGCCAGCAGCTTAGGGACAGGGGGAGGTAAGAACACTGAAGCTTTCTTT. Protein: CASSLGTGGGKNTEAFF. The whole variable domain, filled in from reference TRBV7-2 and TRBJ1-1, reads GAGVSQSPSNKVTEKGKDVELRCDPISGHTALYWYRQSLGQGLEFLIYFQGNSAPDKSGLPSDRFSAERTGGSVSTLTIQRTQQEDSAVYLCASSLGTGGGKNTEAFFGQGTRLTVV.

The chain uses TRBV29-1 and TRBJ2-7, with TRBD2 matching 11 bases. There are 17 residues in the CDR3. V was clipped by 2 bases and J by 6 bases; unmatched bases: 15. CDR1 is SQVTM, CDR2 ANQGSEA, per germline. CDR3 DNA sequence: TGCAGCGTTGAAACCTATAGCGGGAGGGTGTCCGGGGCCGAGCAGTACTTC. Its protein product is CSVETYSGRVSGAEQYF.

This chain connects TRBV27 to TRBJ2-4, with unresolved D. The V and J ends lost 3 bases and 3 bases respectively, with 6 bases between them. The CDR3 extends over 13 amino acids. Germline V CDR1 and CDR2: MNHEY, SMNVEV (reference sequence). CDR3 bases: TGTGCCAGCAGTTTTAGTCTCAAAAACATTCAGTACTTC. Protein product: CASSFSLKNIQYF.

CDR3 nucleotide sequence: TGTGCCAGCAGTTATACAGGGAACACCGGGGAGCTGTTTTTT. Amino acids: CASSYTGNTGELFF. This chain joins TRBV28 and TRBJ2-2; possible D gene TRBD1, 5 bases. The CDR3 is made up of 14 amino acids. Germline V gene sequence: CDR1 MDHEN, CDR2 SYDVKM. Trimming shortened V by 4 bases and J by 1 base, and 7 bases separated the two germline ends.

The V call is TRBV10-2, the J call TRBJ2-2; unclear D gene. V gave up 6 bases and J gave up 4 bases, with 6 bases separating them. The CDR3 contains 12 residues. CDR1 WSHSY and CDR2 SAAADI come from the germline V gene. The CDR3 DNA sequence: TGCGCCAGCAGAGTTAGCACCGGGGAGCTGTTTTTT. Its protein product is CASRVSTGELFF.

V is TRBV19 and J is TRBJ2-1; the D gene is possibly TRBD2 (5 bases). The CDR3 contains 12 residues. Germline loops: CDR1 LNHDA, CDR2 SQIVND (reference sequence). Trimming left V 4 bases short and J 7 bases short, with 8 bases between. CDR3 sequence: CASSNLANEQFF. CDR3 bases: TGTGCCAGTAGTAACTTAGCGAATGAGCAGTTCTTC. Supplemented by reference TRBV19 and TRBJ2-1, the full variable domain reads DGGITQSPKYLFRKEGQNVTLSCEQNLNHDAMYWYRQDPGQGLRLIYYSQIVNDFQKGDIAEGYSVSREKKESFPLTVTSAQKNPTAFYLCASSNLANEQFFGPGTRLTVL.

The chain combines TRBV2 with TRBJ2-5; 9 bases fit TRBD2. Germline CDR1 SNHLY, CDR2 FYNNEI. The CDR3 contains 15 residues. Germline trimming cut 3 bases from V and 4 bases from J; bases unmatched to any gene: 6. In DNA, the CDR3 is TGTGCCAGCAGTGATTGGCGGGGGGGCAGAGAGACCCAGTACTTC. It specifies CASSDWRGGRETQYF.

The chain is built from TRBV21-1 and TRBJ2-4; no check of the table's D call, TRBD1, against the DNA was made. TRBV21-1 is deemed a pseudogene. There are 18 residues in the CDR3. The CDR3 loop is CASSKAVQGTGGAVIQYF. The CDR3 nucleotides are TGTGCCAGCAGCAAAGCTGTACAAGGGACAGGGGGAGCCGTCATTCAGTACTTC.

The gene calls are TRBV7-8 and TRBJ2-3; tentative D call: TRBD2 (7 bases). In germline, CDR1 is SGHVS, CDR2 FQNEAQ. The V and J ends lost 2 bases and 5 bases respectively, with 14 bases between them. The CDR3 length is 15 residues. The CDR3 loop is CASSLRGGAVDTQYF. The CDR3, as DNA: TGTGCCAGCAGCTTAAGGGGGGGGGCTGTAGATACGCAGTATTTT. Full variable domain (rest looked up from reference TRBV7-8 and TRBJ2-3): GAGVSQSPRYKVAKRGQDVALRCDPISGHVSLFWYQQALGQGPEFLTYFQNEAQLDKSGLPSDRFFAERPEGSVSTLKIQRTQQEDSAVYLCASSLRGGAVDTQYFGPGTRLTVL.

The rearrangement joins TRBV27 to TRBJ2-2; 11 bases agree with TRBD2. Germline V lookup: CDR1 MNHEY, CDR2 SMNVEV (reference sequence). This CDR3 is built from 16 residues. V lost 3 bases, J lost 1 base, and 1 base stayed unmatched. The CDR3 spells CASSFSGRGNTGELFF. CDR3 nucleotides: TGTGCCAGCAGTTTTAGCGGGAGGGGGAACACCGGGGAGCTGTTTTTT.

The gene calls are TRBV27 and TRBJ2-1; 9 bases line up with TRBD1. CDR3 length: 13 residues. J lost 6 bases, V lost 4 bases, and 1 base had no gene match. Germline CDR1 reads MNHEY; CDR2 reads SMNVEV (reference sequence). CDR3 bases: TGTGCCAGCAGTTCGACAGGGGGCAATGAGCAGTTCTTC. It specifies CASSSTGGNEQFF.

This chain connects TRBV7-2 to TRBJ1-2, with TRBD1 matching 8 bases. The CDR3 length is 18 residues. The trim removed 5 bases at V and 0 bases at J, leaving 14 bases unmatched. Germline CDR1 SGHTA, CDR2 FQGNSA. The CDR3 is CASSQKRTGTVANYGYTF. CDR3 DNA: TGTGCCAGCAGCCAGAAAAGGACAGGGACCGTAGCTAACTATGGCTACACCTTC. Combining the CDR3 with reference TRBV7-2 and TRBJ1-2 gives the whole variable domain GAGVSQSPSNKVTEKGKDVELRCDPISGHTALYWYRQSLGQGLEFLIYFQGNSAPDKSGLPSDRFSAERTGGSVSTLTIQRTQQEDSAVYLCASSQKRTGTVANYGYTFGSGTRLTVV.

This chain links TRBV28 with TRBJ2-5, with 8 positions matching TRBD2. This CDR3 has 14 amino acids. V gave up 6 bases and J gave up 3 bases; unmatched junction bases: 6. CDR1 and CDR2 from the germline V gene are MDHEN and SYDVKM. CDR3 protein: CASSLAGMEETQYF. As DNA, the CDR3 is TGTGCCAGCAGCTTAGCGGGAATGGAAGAGACCCAGTACTTC.

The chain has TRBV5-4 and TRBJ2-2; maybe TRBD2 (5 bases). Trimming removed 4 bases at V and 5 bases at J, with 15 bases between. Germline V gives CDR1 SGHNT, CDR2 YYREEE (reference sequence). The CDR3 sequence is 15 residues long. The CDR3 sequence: CASSPRGGSTGELFF. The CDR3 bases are TGTGCCAGCAGCCCGCGTGGAGGTTCGACCGGGGAGCTGTTTTTT.

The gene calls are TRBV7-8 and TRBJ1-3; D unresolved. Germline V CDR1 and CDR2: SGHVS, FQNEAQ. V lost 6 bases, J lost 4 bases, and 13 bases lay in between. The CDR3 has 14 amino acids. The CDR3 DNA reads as TGTGCCAGCAGGAAGGGAGTTTCGGGAAACACCATATATTTT. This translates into CASRKGVSGNTIYF.

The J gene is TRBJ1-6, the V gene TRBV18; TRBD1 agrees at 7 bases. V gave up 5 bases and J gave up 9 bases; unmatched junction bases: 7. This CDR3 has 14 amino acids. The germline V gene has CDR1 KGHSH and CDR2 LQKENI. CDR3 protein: CASSFDRAGSPLHF. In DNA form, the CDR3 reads TGTGCCAGCTCATTCGACAGGGCAGGTTCACCCCTCCACTTT. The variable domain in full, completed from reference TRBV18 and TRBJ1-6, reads NAGVMQNPRHLVRRRGQEARLRCSPMKGHSHVYWYRQLPEEGLKFMVYLQKENIIDESGMPKERFSAEFPKEGPSILRIQQVVRGDSAAYFCASSFDRAGSPLHFGNGTRLTVT.